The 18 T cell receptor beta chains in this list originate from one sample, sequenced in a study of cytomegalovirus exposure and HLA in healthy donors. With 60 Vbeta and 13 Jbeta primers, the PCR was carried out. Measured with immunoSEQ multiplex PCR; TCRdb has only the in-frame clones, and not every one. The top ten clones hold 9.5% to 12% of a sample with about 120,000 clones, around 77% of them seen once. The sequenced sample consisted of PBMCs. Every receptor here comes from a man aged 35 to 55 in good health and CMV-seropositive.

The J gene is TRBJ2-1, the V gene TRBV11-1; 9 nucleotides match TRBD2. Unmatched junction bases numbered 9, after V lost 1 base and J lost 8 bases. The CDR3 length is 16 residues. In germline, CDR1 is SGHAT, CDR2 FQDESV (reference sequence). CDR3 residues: CASSLGRGGPMDEQFF. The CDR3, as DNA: TGTGCCAGCAGCTTAGGGCGGGGGGGCCCAATGGATGAGCAGTTCTTC.

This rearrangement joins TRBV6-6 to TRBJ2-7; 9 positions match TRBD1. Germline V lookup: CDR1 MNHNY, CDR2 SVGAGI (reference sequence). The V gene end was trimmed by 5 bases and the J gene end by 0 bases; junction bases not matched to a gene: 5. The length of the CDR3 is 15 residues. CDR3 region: CASSRTGERSYEQYF. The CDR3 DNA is TGTGCCAGCAGTAGGACAGGGGAGCGCTCCTACGAGCAGTACTTC.

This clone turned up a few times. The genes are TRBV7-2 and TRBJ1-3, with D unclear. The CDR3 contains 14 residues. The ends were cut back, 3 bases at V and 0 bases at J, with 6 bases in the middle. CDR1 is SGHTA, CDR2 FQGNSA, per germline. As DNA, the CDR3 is TGTGCCAGCAGCTTTGGGAGCTCTGGAAACACCATATATTTT. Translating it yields CASSFGSSGNTIYF.

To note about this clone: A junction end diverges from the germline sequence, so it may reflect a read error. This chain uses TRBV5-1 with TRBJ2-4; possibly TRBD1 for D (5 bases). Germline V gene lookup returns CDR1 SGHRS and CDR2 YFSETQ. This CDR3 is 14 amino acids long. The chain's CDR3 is CASFDSTAKNSQYF. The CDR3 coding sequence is TGCGCCAGCTTTGACAGTACAGCCAAAAACAGTCAGTACTTC.

CDR3 loop: CASSLSLGLAENEQFF. DNA of the CDR3: TGTGCCAGCAGTTTATCCTTGGGACTAGCGGAAAATGAGCAGTTCTTC. The V gene is TRBV28, the J gene TRBJ2-1, with 11 positions matching TRBD2. Germline trimming cut 1 base from V and 7 bases from J; bases unmatched to any gene: 6. There are 16 residues in the CDR3. Per germline, CDR1 MDHEN and CDR2 SYDVKM.

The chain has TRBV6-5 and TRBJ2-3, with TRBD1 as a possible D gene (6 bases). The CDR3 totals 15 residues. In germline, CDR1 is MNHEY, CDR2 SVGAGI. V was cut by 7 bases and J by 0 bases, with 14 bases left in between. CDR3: CASMVGQGSTDTQYF. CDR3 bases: TGTGCCAGCATGGTGGGGCAGGGGAGCACAGATACGCAGTATTTT.

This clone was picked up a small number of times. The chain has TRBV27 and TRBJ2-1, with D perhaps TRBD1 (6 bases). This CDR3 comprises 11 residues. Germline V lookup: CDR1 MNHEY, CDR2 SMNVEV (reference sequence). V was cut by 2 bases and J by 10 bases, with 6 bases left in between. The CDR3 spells CASSLGTEQFF. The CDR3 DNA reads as TGTGCCAGCAGTTTAGGGACAGAGCAGTTCTTC.

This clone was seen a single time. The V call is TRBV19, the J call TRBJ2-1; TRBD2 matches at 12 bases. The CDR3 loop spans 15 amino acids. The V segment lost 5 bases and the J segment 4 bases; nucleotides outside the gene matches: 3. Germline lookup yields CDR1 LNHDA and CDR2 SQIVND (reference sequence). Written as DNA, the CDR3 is TGTGCCAGTAGTCTGCTAGCGGGGGGGTACAATGAGCAGTTCTTC. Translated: CASSLLAGGYNEQFF. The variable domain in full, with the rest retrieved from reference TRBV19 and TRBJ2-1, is DGGITQSPKYLFRKEGQNVTLSCEQNLNHDAMYWYRQDPGQGLRLIYYSQIVNDFQKGDIAEGYSVSREKKESFPLTVTSAQKNPTAFYLCASSLLAGGYNEQFFGPGTRLTVL.

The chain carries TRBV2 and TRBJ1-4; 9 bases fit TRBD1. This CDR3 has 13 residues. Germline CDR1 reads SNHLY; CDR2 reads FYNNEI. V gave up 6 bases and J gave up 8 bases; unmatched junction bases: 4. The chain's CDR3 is CASSRDREEKLFF. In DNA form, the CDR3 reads TGTGCCAGCAGCCGGGACAGGGAAGAAAAACTGTTTTTT.

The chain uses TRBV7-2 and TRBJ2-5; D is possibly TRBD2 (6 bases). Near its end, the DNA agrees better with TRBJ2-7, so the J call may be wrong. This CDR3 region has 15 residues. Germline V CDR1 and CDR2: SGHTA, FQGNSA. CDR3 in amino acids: CASSLARRGTYEQYF. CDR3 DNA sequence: TGTGCCAGCAGCTTAGCTCGTCGGGGGACCTACGAGCAGTACTTC.

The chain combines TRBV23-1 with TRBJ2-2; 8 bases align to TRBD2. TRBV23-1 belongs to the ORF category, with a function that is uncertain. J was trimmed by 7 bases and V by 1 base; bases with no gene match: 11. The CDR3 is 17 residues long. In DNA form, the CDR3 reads TGCGCCAGCAGTCAATGCGAACGGGGGGGCTACCACGGGGAGCTGTTTTTT. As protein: CASSQCERGGYHGELFF.

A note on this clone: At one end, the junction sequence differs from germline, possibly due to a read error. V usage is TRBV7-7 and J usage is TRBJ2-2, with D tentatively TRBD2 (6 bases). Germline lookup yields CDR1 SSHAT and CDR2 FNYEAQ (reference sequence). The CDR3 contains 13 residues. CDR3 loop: CASSSGVTGELFF. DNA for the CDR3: TGTGCTAGCAGCTCGGGGGTCACCGGGGAGCTGTTTTTT.

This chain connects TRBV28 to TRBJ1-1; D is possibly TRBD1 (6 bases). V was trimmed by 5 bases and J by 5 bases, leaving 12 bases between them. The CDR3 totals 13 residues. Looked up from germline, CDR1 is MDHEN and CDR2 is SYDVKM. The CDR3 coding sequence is TGTGCCAGCAGTACGCAGGGGCGAACTGAAGCTTTCTTT. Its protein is CASSTQGRTEAFF.

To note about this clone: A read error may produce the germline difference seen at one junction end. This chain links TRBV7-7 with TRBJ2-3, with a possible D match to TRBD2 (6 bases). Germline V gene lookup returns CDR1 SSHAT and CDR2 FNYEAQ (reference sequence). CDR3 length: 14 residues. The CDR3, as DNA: TGTGCTAGCAGCTTTGGAGGGTACGAAGATACGCAGTATTTT. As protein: CASSFGGYEDTQYF.

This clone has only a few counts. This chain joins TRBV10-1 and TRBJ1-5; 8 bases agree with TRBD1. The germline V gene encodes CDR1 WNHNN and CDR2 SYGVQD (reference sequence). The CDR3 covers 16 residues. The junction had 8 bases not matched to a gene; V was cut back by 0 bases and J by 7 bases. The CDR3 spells CASSESFRGREQPQHF. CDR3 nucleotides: TGCGCCAGCAGTGAGTCTTTCAGGGGGCGGGAGCAGCCCCAGCATTTT.

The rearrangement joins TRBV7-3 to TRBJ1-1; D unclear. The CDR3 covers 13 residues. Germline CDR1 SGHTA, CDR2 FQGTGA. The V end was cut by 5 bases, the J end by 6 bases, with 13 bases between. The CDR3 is CASSPGRPAEAFF. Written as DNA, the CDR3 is TGTGCCAGCAGCCCAGGAAGGCCGGCTGAAGCTTTCTTT.

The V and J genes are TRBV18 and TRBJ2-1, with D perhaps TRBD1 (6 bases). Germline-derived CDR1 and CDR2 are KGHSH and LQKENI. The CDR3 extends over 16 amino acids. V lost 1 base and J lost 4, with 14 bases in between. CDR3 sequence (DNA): TGTGCCAGCTCACCACTCCCTGGGACAAAGTACAATGAGCAGTTCTTC. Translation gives CASSPLPGTKYNEQFF. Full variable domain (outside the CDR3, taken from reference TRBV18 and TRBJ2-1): NAGVMQNPRHLVRRRGQEARLRCSPMKGHSHVYWYRQLPEEGLKFMVYLQKENIIDESGMPKERFSAEFPKEGPSILRIQQVVRGDSAAYFCASSPLPGTKYNEQFFGPGTRLTVL.

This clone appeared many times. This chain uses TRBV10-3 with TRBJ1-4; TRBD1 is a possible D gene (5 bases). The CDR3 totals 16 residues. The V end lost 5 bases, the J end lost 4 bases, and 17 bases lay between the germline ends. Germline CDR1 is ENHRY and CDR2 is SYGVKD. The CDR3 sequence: CAISSQPGTHNEKLFF. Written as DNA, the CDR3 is TGTGCCATCAGTTCTCAACCAGGGACTCATAATGAAAAACTGTTTTTT.